This T cell receptor (beta chain) was captured by sequencing in a study of identical twins. General observations from the study: Surplus twin overlap in beta out-of-frame sequences was less pronounced.

Notes on this clonotype: Its target is not known.

The germline gives CDR1 LNHDA, CDR2 SQIVND (reference sequence). The CDR3 has 17 amino acids. Trimming took off 3 bases at V and 2 bases at J, with 17 bases between the two ends. TCRdb passed the 5' RACE reads through MiXCR, listing each CDR3 protein once. In the table there are roughly 750,000 distinct CDR3 sequences, about 20% of which are singletons. The data also belong to a second study, concerning T cells expressing NK-cell markers.

Specimen: PBMCs. This rearrangement joins TRBV19 to TRBJ2-1, with D tentatively TRBD1 or TRBD2 (7 bases each). The sequence was collected from a woman under 30 in good health. CDR3 in amino acids: CASSIRGRGLTYNEQFF. As DNA, the CDR3 is TGTGCCAGTAGTATCCGAGGGAGGGGGCTCACCTACAATGAGCAGTTCTTC.